Listed below are T cell receptor beta chains from one sample, sequenced in a study of T cells in Graves' hyperthyroidism and ophthalmopathy. TCRdb passed the multiplex PCR reads through MiXCR, listing each CDR3 protein once. The sample shows 400,000 to 550,000 distinct CDR3 sequences, roughly an eighth of them seen only once. Sample: blood. These receptors were obtained from a young woman with Graves' hyperthyroidism. CDR3s include the opening cysteine and the closing phenylalanine or tryptophan. A D gene is named only where the DNA matches it firmly. Clone sizes are given selectively: once, few, many, or a class where the clone is expanded.

V	D	J	size	CDR3	DNA
TRBV12-3/TRBV12-4	TRBD2	TRBJ2-3	.	CASKHITSGSADTQYF	TGTGCCAGCAAACATATAACTAGCGGGAGTGCAGATACGCAGTATTTT
TRBV3-1	TRBD2	TRBJ2-2	many	CVAGTAGELFF	TGTGTAGCGGGAACGGCCGGGGAGCTGTTTTTT
TRBV4-1	.	TRBJ1-2	.	CASSQGQGVVYGYTF	TGCGCCAGCAGCCAAGGTCAGGGAGTGGTTTATGGCTACACCTTC
TRBV5-1	.	TRBJ2-4	.	CASSFDSGGDKNIQYF	TGCGCCAGCAGCTTCGACTCCGGTGGAGACAAAAACATTCAGTACTTC
TRBV27	.	TRBJ1-4	many	CASSPSGVGNEKLFF	TGTGCCAGCAGTCCCTCCGGGGTCGGCAATGAAAAACTGTTTTTT
TRBV12-3/TRBV12-4	.	TRBJ1-1	many	CASSLAPITEAFF	TGTGCCAGCAGTTTAGCGCCGATCACTGAAGCTTTCTTT
TRBV19	TRBD1	TRBJ2-2	.	CASSLRGDRVDRNTGELFF	TGTGCCAGTAGCCTACGCGGGGACAGGGTGGATAGGAACACCGGGGAGCTGTTTTTT
TRBV15	.	TRBJ2-1	.	CATATRSAVQFF	TGTGCCACCGCGACACGCTCCGCGGTTCAGTTCTTC
TRBV30	.	TRBJ2-5	many	CACSAGTQETQYF	.
TRBV19	.	TRBJ1-6	many	CATSPADRANSPLHF	TGTGCCACCAGTCCCGCGGACAGAGCTAATTCACCCCTCCACTTT
TRBV19	.	TRBJ1-2	few	CASSNQGFYGYTF	TGTGCCAGTAGTAACCAGGGGTTCTATGGCTACACCTTC
TRBV13	.	TRBJ1-5	few	CASSLGARGQPQHF	TGTGCCAGCAGCTTAGGCGCAAGGGGTCAGCCCCAGCATTTT
TRBV19	.	TRBJ2-3	few	CASSPAPPYTQYF	TGTGCCAGTAGTCCGGCGCCTCCGTATACGCAGTATTTT
TRBV11-2	TRBD1	TRBJ2-7	once	CASSLNRGPITYEQYF	TGTGCCAGCAGCTTGAACAGGGGGCCGATAACCTACGAGCAGTACTTC
TRBV9	TRBD2	TRBJ2-1	.	CASSAGLGAGSNEQFF	TGTGCCAGCAGCGCCGGCCTGGGAGCGGGGAGCAATGAGCAGTTCTTC
TRBV20-1	.	TRBJ2-1	many	CSARDQGPREQFF	TGCAGTGCTAGAGATCAGGGGCCTAGAGAGCAGTTCTTC
TRBV3-1	.	TRBJ1-1	few	CASREETNTEAFF	TGTGCCAGCAGAGAGGAAACGAACACTGAAGCTTTCTTT
TRBV6-1	.	TRBJ2-5	many	CASTAGEYQETQYF	TGTGCCAGCACGGCAGGGGAGTACCAAGAGACCCAGTACTTC
TRBV2	.	TRBJ2-7	many	CASSETGRSYEQYF	TGTGCCAGCAGTGAGACAGGGAGGTCCTACGAGCAGTACTTC
TRBV7-9	.	TRBJ1-1	many	CASSLAPVETNTEAFF	TGTGCCAGCAGCTTAGCTCCGGTAGAAACAAACACTGAAGCTTTCTTT
TRBV7-3	.	TRBJ2-1	.	CASSPTPTGDPYNEQFF	TGTGCCAGCAGCCCCACCCCTACGGGAGACCCCTACAATGAGCAGTTCTTC
TRBV20-1	.	TRBJ2-1	few	CSARKRMGGTYNEQFF	TGCAGTGCTAGGAAGAGGATGGGCGGAACTTACAATGAGCAGTTCTTC
TRBV2	TRBD1	TRBJ1-1	many	CASSVDRGAFF	TGTGCCAGCAGTGTGGACAGGGGAGCTTTCTTT
TRBV7-9	.	TRBJ1-5	few	CASSLATEGNQPQHF	TGTGCCAGCAGCTTAGCGACAGAGGGGAATCAGCCCCAGCATTTT
TRBV9	TRBD2	TRBJ2-1	.	CASSHGTSGTNEQFF	TGTGCCAGCAGCCACGGGACTAGCGGTACCAATGAGCAGTTCTTC
TRBV12-3/TRBV12-4	.	TRBJ1-1	many	CASSESRVFMNTEAFF	TGTGCCAGCAGTGAGTCCCGAGTTTTTATGAACACTGAAGCTTTCTTT
TRBV29-1	.	TRBJ1-2	many	CSGSRDTSNYGYTF	TGCAGCGGTAGCAGGGACACCTCTAACTATGGCTACACCTTC
TRBV20-1	.	TRBJ2-3	many	CSAERKDTQYF	TGCAGTGCTGAACGTAAGGATACGCAGTATTTT
TRBV9	.	TRBJ2-5	.	CASSTQSGQETQYF	TGTGCCAGCAGCACTCAGAGCGGCCAAGAGACCCAGTACTTC